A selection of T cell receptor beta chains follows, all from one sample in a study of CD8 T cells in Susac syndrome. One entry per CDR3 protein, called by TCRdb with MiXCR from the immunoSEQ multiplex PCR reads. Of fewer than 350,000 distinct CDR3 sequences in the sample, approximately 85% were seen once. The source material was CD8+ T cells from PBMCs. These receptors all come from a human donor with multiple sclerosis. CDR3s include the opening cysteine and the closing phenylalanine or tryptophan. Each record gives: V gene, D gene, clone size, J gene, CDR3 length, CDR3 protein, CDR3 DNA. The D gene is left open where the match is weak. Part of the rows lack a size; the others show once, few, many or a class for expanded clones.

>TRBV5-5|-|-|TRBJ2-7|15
CASSLEQGATYEQYF
TGTGCCAGCAGCTTGGAACAGGGCGCAACTTACGAGCAGTACTTC
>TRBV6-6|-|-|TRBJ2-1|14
CASSYEGDHNEQFF
TGTGCCAGCAGTTACGAGGGAGACCACAATGAGCAGTTCTTC
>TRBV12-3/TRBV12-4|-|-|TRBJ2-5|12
CASSKREGTQYF
TGTGCCAGCAGTAAGAGGGAAGGGACCCAGTACTTC
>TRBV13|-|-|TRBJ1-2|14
CASSLSAGTVGYTF
TGTGCCAGCAGCTTAAGCGCAGGGACCGTTGGCTACACCTTC
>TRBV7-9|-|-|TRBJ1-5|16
CASSLFISGSNQPQHF
TGTGCCAGCAGCTTATTTATCTCCGGTAGCAATCAGCCCCAGCATTTT
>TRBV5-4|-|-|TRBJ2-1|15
CASSLSRGTYNEQFF
TGTGCCAGCAGCTTGTCTCGCGGGACCTACAATGAGCAGTTCTTC
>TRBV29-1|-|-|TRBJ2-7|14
CSVDSGLLGYEQYF
TGCAGCGTTGACTCCGGGCTCTTAGGCTACGAGCAGTACTTC
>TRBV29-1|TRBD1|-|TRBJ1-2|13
CSVPGQGTYGYTF
TGCAGCGTTCCCGGACAGGGTACCTATGGCTACACCTTC
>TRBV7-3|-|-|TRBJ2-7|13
CASSPNPGQEQYF
TGTGCCAGCAGCCCCAACCCAGGGCAAGAGCAGTACTTC
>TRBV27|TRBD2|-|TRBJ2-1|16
CASSSGGPGVYNEQFF
TGTGCCAGCAGTTCGGGAGGGCCTGGTGTCTACAATGAGCAGTTCTTC
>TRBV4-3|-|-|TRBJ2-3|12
CASSQDGDTQYF
TGCGCCAGCAGCCAAGATGGAGATACGCAGTATTTT
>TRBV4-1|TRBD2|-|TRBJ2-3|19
CASSQGIGQAGGHADTQYF
TGCGCCAGCAGCCAAGGAATAGGACAAGCGGGAGGGCACGCAGATACGCAGTATTTT
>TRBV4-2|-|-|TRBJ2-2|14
CASSRTEGTGELFF
TGTGCCAGCAGCCGGACTGAGGGCACCGGGGAGCTGTTTTTT
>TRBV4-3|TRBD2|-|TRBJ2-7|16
CASSQDLAGVAYEQYF
TGCGCCAGCAGCCAAGATCTAGCGGGAGTCGCCTACGAGCAGTACTTC
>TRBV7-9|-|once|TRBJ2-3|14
CASSLVLEGDTQYF
TGTGCCAGCAGCTTAGTTTTAGAAGGAGATACGCAGTATTTT
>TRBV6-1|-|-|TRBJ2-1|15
CASRGTSLPYNEQFF
TGTGCCAGCAGGGGAACTAGCCTACCCTACAATGAGCAGTTCTTC
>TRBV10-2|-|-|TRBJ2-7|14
CASSERYQGIEQYF
TGCGCCAGCAGTGAGCGGTATCAGGGAATCGAGCAGTACTTC
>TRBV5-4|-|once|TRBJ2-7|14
CATHNRDGAYEQYF
TGTGCCACCCATAACCGGGACGGGGCCTACGAGCAGTACTTC
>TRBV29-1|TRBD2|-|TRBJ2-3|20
CSVDSGLAGVLLLSTDTQYF
TGCAGCGTTGATTCTGGACTAGCGGGAGTCCTCCTCCTTTCCACAGATACGCAGTATTTT
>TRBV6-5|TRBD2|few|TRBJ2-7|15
CASSYASGGTYEQYF
TGTGCCAGCAGTTACGCTAGCGGGGGAACCTACGAGCAGTACTTC
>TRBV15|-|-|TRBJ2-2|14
CATREAWDTGELFF
TGTGCCACCAGAGAGGCGTGGGACACCGGGGAGCTGTTTTTT
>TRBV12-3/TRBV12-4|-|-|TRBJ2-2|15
CASRVSGANTGELFF
TGTGCCAGCAGGGTCAGCGGAGCGAACACCGGGGAGCTGTTTTTT
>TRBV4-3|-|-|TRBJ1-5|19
CASSHPPPPFGGRNQPQHF
TGCGCCAGCAGCCATCCCCCACCCCCCTTCGGGGGCCGGAATCAGCCCCAGCATTTT
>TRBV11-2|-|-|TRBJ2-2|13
CASSLALLGELFF
TGTGCCAGCAGCTTAGCACTTCTGGGGGAGCTGTTTTTT
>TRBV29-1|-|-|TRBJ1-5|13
CSVGSTYNQPQHF
TGCAGCGTGGGGAGTACCTACAATCAGCCCCAGCATTTT
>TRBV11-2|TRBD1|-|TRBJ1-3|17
CASSLSPGQGKINTIYF
TGTGCCAGCAGCTTGTCCCCGGGACAGGGAAAAATAAACACCATATATTTT
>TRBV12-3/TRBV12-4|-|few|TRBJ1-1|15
CASSLVWGTNTEAFF
TGTGCCAGCAGTTTAGTGTGGGGGACGAACACTGAAGCTTTCTTT
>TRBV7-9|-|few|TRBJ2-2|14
CASSLGGATGELFF
TGTGCCAGCAGCTTAGGGGGGGCCACCGGGGAGCTGTTTTTT
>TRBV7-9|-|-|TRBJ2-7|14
CASSHRDRTYEQYF
TGTGCCAGCAGCCACCGGGACCGAACCTACGAGCAGTACTTC
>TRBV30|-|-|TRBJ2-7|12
CAWSVGDYEQYF
TGTGCCTGGAGTGTGGGGGATTACGAGCAGTACTTC
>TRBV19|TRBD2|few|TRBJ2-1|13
CASGLAGYNEQFF
TGTGCCAGCGGGCTAGCGGGCTACAATGAGCAGTTCTTC
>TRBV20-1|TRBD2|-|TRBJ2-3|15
CSARQLAGSTDTQYF
TGCAGTGCTAGACAACTAGCGGGCTCCACAGATACGCAGTATTTT
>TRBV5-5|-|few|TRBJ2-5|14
CASSFYRNEETQYF
TGTGCCAGCAGCTTCTACAGGAACGAAGAGACCCAGTACTTC
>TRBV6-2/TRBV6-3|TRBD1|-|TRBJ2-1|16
CASSSRRDREHNEQFF
TGTGCCAGCAGCTCCCGCCGGGACAGGGAGCACAATGAGCAGTTCTTC
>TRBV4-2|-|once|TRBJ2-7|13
CASSQETIYEQYF
TGTGCCAGCAGCCAAGAGACAATCTACGAGCAGTACTTC
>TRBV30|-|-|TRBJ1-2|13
CAWSVTGGDGYTF
TGTGCCTGGAGTGTAACGGGAGGGGATGGCTACACCTTC
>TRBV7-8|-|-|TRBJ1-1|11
CASSSITEAFF
TGTGCCAGCAGCTCAATAACTGAAGCTTTCTTT
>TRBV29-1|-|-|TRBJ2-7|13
CSVEGVSSYEQYF
TGCAGCGTTGAAGGGGTGAGCTCCTACGAGCAGTACTTC
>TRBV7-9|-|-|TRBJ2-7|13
CASSRPRMYEQYF
TGTGCCAGCAGCCGCCCCCGTATGTACGAGCAGTACTTC
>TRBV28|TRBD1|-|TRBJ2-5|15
CASSPDRVSEETQYF
TGTGCCAGCAGTCCGGACAGGGTCTCAGAAGAGACCCAGTACTTC
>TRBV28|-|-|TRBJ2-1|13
CASSRSTRNEQFF
TGTGCCAGCAGTCGATCCACCAGGAATGAGCAGTTCTTC
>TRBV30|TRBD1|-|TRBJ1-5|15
CAWSVSGQGYQPQHF
TGTGCCTGGAGTGTTTCTGGACAGGGCTATCAGCCCCAGCATTTT
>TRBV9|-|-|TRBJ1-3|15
CASSGGPFAGNTIYF
TGTGCCAGCAGCGGGGGGCCCTTTGCCGGAAACACCATATATTTT
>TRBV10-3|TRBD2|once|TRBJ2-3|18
CAISESMYTSGTTDTQYF
TGTGCCATCAGTGAGTCGATGTACACTAGCGGGACGACAGATACGCAGTATTTT
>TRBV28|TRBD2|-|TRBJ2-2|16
CASSPGLAFATGELFF
TGTGCCAGCAGTCCGGGACTAGCGTTCGCCACCGGGGAGCTGTTTTTT
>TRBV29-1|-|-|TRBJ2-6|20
CSVAAGRATGRNSGANVLTF
TGCAGCGTTGCCGCGGGCCGTGCTACAGGGCGCAACTCTGGGGCCAACGTCCTGACTTTC
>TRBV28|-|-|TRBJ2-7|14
CASSLEGGLYEQYF
TGTGCCAGCAGTTTAGAGGGAGGACTGTACGAGCAGTACTTC
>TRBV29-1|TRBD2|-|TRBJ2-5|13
CSGRLAGMETQYF
TGCAGCGGGCGCCTAGCGGGAATGGAGACCCAGTACTTC